This is a list of T cell receptor beta chains from one sample in a study of T cells in Graves' hyperthyroidism and ophthalmopathy. Via MiXCR, TCRdb re-called the multiplex PCR reads, giving one row per CDR3 protein. The table lists 300,000 to 400,000 distinct CDR3 sequences, 18% of them singletons. Sequencing was carried out using blood. These receptors were taken from a woman in her 50s with Graves' hyperthyroidism. CDR3s include the opening cysteine and the closing phenylalanine or tryptophan.

j_gene: TRBJ1-2
v_gene: TRBV18
CDR3aa: CASSPGEGYGYTF

j_gene: TRBJ2-1
v_gene: TRBV7-2
CDR3aa: CASSFGRGLASGEQFF

j_gene: TRBJ2-1
v_gene: TRBV6-1
CDR3aa: CASSDSPTPSGSDEQFF

j_gene: TRBJ1-1
v_gene: TRBV9
CDR3aa: CASSVEGDDTEAFF

j_gene: TRBJ1-1
v_gene: TRBV7-9
CDR3aa: CASSSEQGPNTEAFF

j_gene: TRBJ1-1
v_gene: TRBV5-1
CDR3aa: CASSQPGHFTEAFF

j_gene: TRBJ1-1
v_gene: TRBV12-3/TRBV12-4
CDR3aa: CASSPKPRGFGTEAFF

j_gene: TRBJ2-7
v_gene: TRBV10-3
CDR3aa: CAIRSGQGVYEQYF

j_gene: TRBJ2-3
v_gene: TRBV6-2/TRBV6-3
CDR3aa: CASNAGGLDTQYF

j_gene: TRBJ2-2
v_gene: TRBV20-1
CDR3aa: CSAGPGVNTGELFF

j_gene: TRBJ1-4
v_gene: TRBV10-2
CDR3aa: CASSPGLQNEKLFF

j_gene: TRBJ1-1
v_gene: TRBV25-1
CDR3aa: CASSEVGGMNTEAFF

j_gene: TRBJ2-6
v_gene: TRBV7-2
CDR3aa: CVGARYSGANVLTF

j_gene: TRBJ1-2
v_gene: TRBV24-1
CDR3aa: CATSDWTSAYGYTF

j_gene: TRBJ1-2
v_gene: TRBV6-2/TRBV6-3
CDR3aa: CASKTLANYGYTF

j_gene: TRBJ2-3
v_gene: TRBV7-8
CDR3aa: CASSLMGLGTDTQYF

j_gene: TRBJ1-6
v_gene: TRBV30
CDR3aa: CAWSVRYRGSPLHF

j_gene: TRBJ2-5
v_gene: TRBV11-2
CDR3aa: CASSSAPAGGPWETQYF

j_gene: TRBJ2-5
v_gene: TRBV20-1
CDR3aa: CSAEGGGTGRGETQYF

j_gene: TRBJ2-2
v_gene: TRBV12-3/TRBV12-4
CDR3aa: CASSPNINTGELFF

j_gene: TRBJ1-4
v_gene: TRBV12-3/TRBV12-4
CDR3aa: CASSSWTGVEKLFF

j_gene: TRBJ2-3
v_gene: TRBV18
CDR3aa: CASGLGQYTDTQYF

j_gene: TRBJ2-4
v_gene: TRBV14
CDR3aa: CASSPSGNIQYF

j_gene: TRBJ2-5
v_gene: TRBV7-9
CDR3aa: CASSLYDQETQYF

j_gene: TRBJ1-1
v_gene: TRBV19
CDR3aa: CASSIDPASEAFF

j_gene: TRBJ1-1
v_gene: TRBV11-2
CDR3aa: CASSLIRGTEAFF

j_gene: TRBJ2-1
v_gene: TRBV6-5
CDR3aa: CASSYSIGPTNEQFF

j_gene: TRBJ2-3
v_gene: TRBV19
CDR3aa: CASSPTIRDRSDTQYF

j_gene: TRBJ1-1
v_gene: TRBV28
CDR3aa: CATHDRNTEAFF

j_gene: TRBJ1-2
v_gene: TRBV4-1
CDR3aa: CASSQRTGDFIYGYTF

j_gene: TRBJ1-1
v_gene: TRBV6-1
CDR3aa: CASSEARGQGRKAFF

j_gene: TRBJ2-3
v_gene: TRBV10-3
CDR3aa: CAISEGGSYREPDTQYF

j_gene: TRBJ2-5
v_gene: TRBV4-1
CDR3aa: CASRATGKETQYF

j_gene: TRBJ1-1
v_gene: TRBV27
CDR3aa: CANRPRTGSYTEAFF

j_gene: TRBJ2-5
v_gene: TRBV12-3/TRBV12-4
CDR3aa: CASSPIRGGETQYF

j_gene: TRBJ1-3
v_gene: TRBV3-1
CDR3aa: CASSRGTVGNTIYF

j_gene: TRBJ1-5
v_gene: TRBV28
CDR3aa: CASSLGNQPQHF

j_gene: TRBJ1-1
v_gene: TRBV19
CDR3aa: CASSLGFADTEAFF